The 11 T cell receptor beta chains below were found in one sample sequenced in a study of cytomegalovirus exposure and HLA in healthy donors. The PCR was carried out with 60 Vbeta primers and 13 Jbeta primers. The repertoire was sequenced with immunoSEQ multiplex PCR; TCRdb's copy has only in-frame clones and lacks some. The data contain under 200,000 clones, more than 60% of them seen just once; the ten biggest clones take up about 7.6%. Sequences were obtained from PBMCs. The receptors stem from a woman aged 40 to 50 in good health and CMV-seropositive.

V gene TRBV29-1 combines with J gene TRBJ2-1, with 11 positions matching TRBD2. V lost 7 bases and J lost 7; bases outside the gene matches: 9. CDR1 is SQVTM and CDR2 is ANQGSEA in the germline V gene. The CDR3 runs 14 residues. The CDR3, as DNA: TGCAGCGACTCACTAGCGGGAGCTGGGAATGAGCAGTTCTTC. It is translated as CSDSLAGAGNEQFF.

This clone was found a few times. The V gene is TRBV18, the J gene TRBJ2-5, with TRBD2 as a possible D gene (7 bases). This CDR3 has 17 residues. Trimming removed 3 bases from V and 5 bases from J, with 22 bases in between. CDR1 is KGHSH and CDR2 is LQKENI in the germline V gene. Written as DNA, the CDR3 is TGTGCCAGCTCACCCCGAGGAGGGGGGAATAGCGGGGAGACCCAGTACTTC. It encodes CASSPRGGGNSGETQYF.

The chain combines TRBV5-1 with TRBJ2-5, with a weak D call TRBD1 (7 bases). Deletions cut 5 bases from V and 5 bases from J, with 19 bases between. This CDR3 has 15 residues. Germline assignment: CDR1 SGHRS and CDR2 YFSETQ. The CDR3 spells CASRTGTGRVETQYF. The CDR3 DNA follows: TGCGCCAGCAGGACAGGGACTGGCCGGGTGGAGACCCAGTACTTC.

This chain's CDR3 is CASSATEIQYF. The DNA for the CDR3 is TGTGCCAGCTCAGCCACTGAAATTCAGTACTTC. V and J are TRBV18 and TRBJ2-4, with no clear D. The CDR3 sequence is 11 residues long. The V gene's germline CDR1 is KGHSH and CDR2 LQKENI. Between the trimmed V and J ends, which lost 5 bases and 10 bases, there was a span of 9 bases.

J is TRBJ2-7 and V is TRBV7-8; 9 bases are shared with TRBD2. CDR3 length equals 15 residues. V shed 0 bases, J shed 6 bases, and the junction held 6 bases outside the gene matches. Germline V CDR1 and CDR2: SGHVS, FQNEAQ. CDR3 coding DNA: TGTGCCAGCAGCTTAGCGCCCAGCGGGAGGCCCGAGCAGTACTTC. It translates to CASSLAPSGRPEQYF.

This clone has a handful of counts. The chain is built from TRBV5-5 and TRBJ2-5; TRBD2 aligns across 14 bases. The CDR3 is 16 residues long. Germline V gene sequence: CDR1 SGHKS, CDR2 YYEKEE (reference sequence). V lost 0 bases, J lost 5 bases, and 3 bases stayed unmatched. For the CDR3, the DNA is TGTGCCAGCAGCTTGGTGACTAGCGGGAGGGGTGAGACCCAGTACTTC. Translated: CASSLVTSGRGETQYF.

The chain recombines TRBV7-2 with TRBJ1-1, with 7 bases identical to TRBD1. The CDR3 loop spans 16 amino acids. J was trimmed by 1 base and V by 6 bases; bases with no gene match: 11. Germline V gene lookup returns CDR1 SGHTA and CDR2 FQGNSA. The CDR3 DNA sequence: TGTGCCAGCAGAACCCGAAGGGACAGTTCGAACACTGAAGCTTTCTTT. As protein: CASRTRRDSSNTEAFF.

For this clone: This specimen includes other DNA sequences encoding the same CDR3. The rearrangement uses TRBV7-3 and TRBJ2-1; 7 positions match TRBD1. Looked up from germline, CDR1 is SGHTA and CDR2 is FQGTGA. The CDR3 loop spans 16 amino acids. The V gene end was trimmed by 5 bases and the J gene end by 3 bases; junction bases not matched to a gene: 10. The CDR3 region is CASSPGQVSLYNEQFF. The CDR3 DNA reads as TGTGCCAGCAGCCCAGGACAGGTCAGTCTCTACAATGAGCAGTTCTTC.

The chain couples TRBV5-4 to TRBJ2-1, with 8 nucleotides matching TRBD1. Germline V gives CDR1 SGHNT, CDR2 YYREEE (reference sequence). The CDR3 covers 16 residues. After removal of 0 bases from V and 3 bases from J, the junction contained 5 bases not matched to a gene. The CDR3 here is CASSLDRGASYNEQFF. CDR3 sequence (DNA): TGTGCCAGCAGCTTGGACAGGGGGGCAAGCTACAATGAGCAGTTCTTC.

The chain combines TRBV9 with TRBJ1-2; D gene ambiguous. The CDR3 is 16 residues long. In germline, CDR1 is SGDLS, CDR2 YYNGEE. Trimming removed 0 bases from V and 0 bases from J, with 12 bases in between. The CDR3 region is CASSVGPSGSNYGYTF. The CDR3 bases are TGTGCCAGCAGCGTAGGTCCTAGCGGTTCTAACTATGGCTACACCTTC.

This sequence joins TRBV30 and TRBJ2-7; tentative D call: TRBD2 (6 bases). Germline CDR1 and CDR2: GTSNPN and SVGIG (reference sequence). The V end lost 4 bases, the J end lost 0 bases, and 13 bases lay between the germline ends. The CDR3 consists of 14 residues. The DNA of the CDR3 is TGTGCCTGGATGGGGCGGGGTAACTCCTACGAGCAGTACTTC. The encoded protein is CAWMGRGNSYEQYF.